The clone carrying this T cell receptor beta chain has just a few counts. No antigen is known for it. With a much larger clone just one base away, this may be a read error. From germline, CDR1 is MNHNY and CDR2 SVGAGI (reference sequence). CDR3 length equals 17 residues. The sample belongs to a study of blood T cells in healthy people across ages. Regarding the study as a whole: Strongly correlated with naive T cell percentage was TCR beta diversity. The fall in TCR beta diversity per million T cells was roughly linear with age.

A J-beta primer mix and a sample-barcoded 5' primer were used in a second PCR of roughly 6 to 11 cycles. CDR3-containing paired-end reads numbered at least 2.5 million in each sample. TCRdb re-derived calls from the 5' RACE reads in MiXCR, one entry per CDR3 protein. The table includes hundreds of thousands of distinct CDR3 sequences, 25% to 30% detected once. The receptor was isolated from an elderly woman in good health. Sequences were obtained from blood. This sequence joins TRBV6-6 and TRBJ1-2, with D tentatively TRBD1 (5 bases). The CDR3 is CAGSNPGRNPINYGYTF. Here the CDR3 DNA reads TGTGCCGGCAGTAACCCGGGACGGAACCCCATTAACTATGGCTACACCTTC.